This TCR beta chain was sequenced during a study of T-cell reconstitution after alpha-beta-depleted transplantation in children. This clonotype has only a few counts. The antigen remains undetermined. A TCRbeta library incorporating unique molecular identifiers was prepared. TCRdb re-called the PCR reads with MiXCR, one entry per CDR3 protein. The table lists 240,000 or so distinct CDR3 sequences, just under 8.5% of them singletons. Trimming took off 3 bases at V and 3 bases at J, with 15 bases between the two ends. CDR3 size: 16 residues. Study-level results: Several hundred expanded graft clones reportedly gave rise to the alpha-beta T cells present about two months after transplant. The origin of high day-60 TCRbeta diversity in some patients lay in surviving recipient T cells and thymic progenitors. One year post-transplant, T-cell counts and diversity were largely derived from T cells produced anew.

The J gene is TRBJ2-1, the V gene TRBV12-3 or TRBV12-4, with unresolved D. This sequence originates from a male patient aged 5 to 17 who had a stem cell transplant for acute lymphoblastic leukemia, so the T cells may come from the graft donor. The source was PBMCs, mostly from graft donor cells, collected 180 days after TCRalphabeta/CD19-depleted stem cell transplant. The DNA of the CDR3 is TGTGCCAGCAGTTTGAAAAGGCGGCTGGGCTACAATGAGCAGTTCTTC. Translated, it gives CASSLKRRLGYNEQFF.